The 22 T cell receptor beta chains reported below all come from one sample, sequenced in a study of cytomegalovirus exposure and HLA in healthy donors. Both 60 Vbeta primers and 13 Jbeta primers went into the PCR. The table came from immunoSEQ multiplex PCR; TCRdb's copy has only in-frame clones and leaves some out. The sample holds more than 100,000 clones, over 70% seen once. The sequencing input was PBMCs. The receptors come from a woman aged 18-35 years in good health and CMV-seronegative.

V gene TRBV14 combines with J gene TRBJ2-5, with D possibly matching TRBD2 (6 bases). The ends were cut back, 5 bases at V and 5 bases at J, with 15 bases in the middle. Per germline, CDR1 SGHDN and CDR2 FVKESK. The CDR3 has 14 amino acids. The CDR3 loop is CASSSGRGRETQYF. The CDR3, as DNA: TGTGCCAGCAGCTCCGGGCGGGGTAGGGAGACCCAGTACTTC. The whole variable domain, filled in from reference TRBV14 and TRBJ2-5, reads EAGVTQFPSHSVIEKGQTVTLRCDPISGHDNLYWYRRVMGKEIKFLLHFVKESKQDESGMPNNRFLAERTGGTYSTLKVQPAELEDSGVYFCASSSGRGRETQYFGPGTRLLVL.

The chain recombines TRBV7-9 with TRBJ2-5, with 12 bases identical to TRBD2. Germline loops: CDR1 SEHNR, CDR2 FQNEAQ (reference sequence). The CDR3 totals 15 residues. Germline trimming cut 7 bases from V and 5 bases from J; bases unmatched to any gene: 8. The CDR3 spells CASTGLAGSFETQYF. The DNA for the CDR3 is TGTGCCAGCACTGGACTAGCGGGATCTTTTGAGACCCAGTACTTC.

The chain links TRBV5-6 to TRBJ1-1; D not certain. Trimming took off 1 base at V and 8 bases at J, with 15 bases between the two ends. This CDR3 contains 14 residues. From germline, CDR1 is SGHDT and CDR2 YYEEEE. The CDR3 DNA reads as TGTGCCAGCAGCTTGTGGCCTCCTCGAGGGGAAGCTTTCTTT. Translating gives CASSLWPPRGEAFF.

The V and J genes are TRBV6-5 and TRBJ2-5, with D tentatively TRBD2 (6 bases). Deletions cut 4 bases from V and 1 base from J, with 16 bases between. Per germline, CDR1 MNHEY and CDR2 SVGAGI. The CDR3 loop spans 16 amino acids. CDR3 amino acids: CASSLKTLAGQETQYF. Here the CDR3 DNA reads TGTGCCAGCAGTTTGAAGACACTAGCCGGCCAAGAGACCCAGTACTTC.

The rearrangement uses TRBV5-6 and TRBJ2-1, with TRBD1 as a possible D gene (5 bases). Germline loops: CDR1 SGHDT, CDR2 YYEEEE. Trimming left V 0 bases short and J 3 bases short, with 7 bases between. There are 14 residues in the CDR3. The CDR3 DNA follows: TGTGCCAGCAGCTTGGAACAGGACTACAATGAGCAGTTCTTC. Protein sequence: CASSLEQDYNEQFF.

The count of this clone is one. The chain combines TRBV5-1 with TRBJ1-4; D unresolved. The germline V and J ends were trimmed by 3 bases and 0 bases, with 6 bases remaining between them. This CDR3 is built from 14 residues. The V gene's germline CDR1 is SGHRS and CDR2 YFSETQ. The CDR3 sequence is CASSSSTTNEKLFF. The CDR3 DNA sequence: TGCGCCAGCAGCTCGAGCACAACTAATGAAAAACTGTTTTTT.

For this clone: At one end, the junction sequence differs from germline, possibly due to a read error. The V and J genes are TRBV20-1 and TRBJ1-1; D uncertain. Germline CDR1 reads DFQATT; CDR2 reads SNEGSKA (reference sequence). The CDR3 runs 11 residues. The CDR3 reads CSAGYRVLEIF. The CDR3, as DNA: TGCAGTGCTGGGTACCGGGTCCTAGAAATCTTT.

The V gene is TRBV4-1, the J gene TRBJ2-7, with D unresolved. Germline CDR1 and CDR2: MGHRA and YSYEKL. The V and J ends lost 0 bases and 2 bases respectively, with 11 bases between them. This CDR3 is built from 15 residues. CDR3 loop: CASSQDHLGTYEQYF. The CDR3 DNA reads TGCGCCAGCAGCCAAGATCATCTGGGCACCTACGAGCAGTACTTC.

The gene calls are TRBV11-2 and TRBJ2-1; possibly TRBD2 for D (5 bases). The CDR3 loop spans 11 amino acids. V lost 7 bases and J lost 10, with 11 bases in between. Germline CDR1 reads SGHAT; CDR2 reads FQNNGV. CDR3 in amino acids: CASTSGWEQFF. CDR3 sequence (DNA): TGTGCCAGCACCAGCGGATGGGAGCAGTTCTTC.

The chain uses TRBV4-1 and TRBJ1-5, with D uncertain. Germline-derived CDR1 and CDR2 are MGHRA and YSYEKL. Trimming stripped 0 bases from V and 7 bases from J, with 16 bases between. The CDR3 has 16 amino acids. CDR3 in amino acids: CASSQEADPAGQPQHF. The CDR3 DNA reads TGCGCCAGCAGCCAAGAAGCAGACCCGGCAGGACAGCCCCAGCATTTT.

CDR3: CASSYSGRGNTEAFF. The CDR3 region has the DNA TGTGCCAGCAGTTACTCAGGCAGGGGGAACACTGAAGCTTTCTTT. The chain employs TRBV6-5 and TRBJ1-1, with D possibly TRBD1 on 6 matching bases. The V and J ends lost 0 bases and 1 base respectively, with 9 bases between them. The germline V gene has CDR1 MNHEY and CDR2 SVGAGI. This CDR3 is built from 15 residues.

The rearrangement joins TRBV7-9 to TRBJ1-2; a possible D gene is TRBD1 (6 bases). This CDR3 has 13 amino acids. The V gene's germline CDR1 is SEHNR and CDR2 FQNEAQ (reference sequence). The V gene lost 8 bases and the J gene lost 5 bases, with 15 bases spanning the gap. CDR3 loop: CASGGAGVYGYTF. The CDR3 DNA reads as TGTGCCAGCGGGGGGGCGGGGGTGTATGGCTACACCTTC.

J is TRBJ1-5 and V is TRBV28, with TRBD1 matching 7 bases. CDR1 is MDHEN, CDR2 SYDVKM, per germline. V lost 5 bases, J lost 0 bases, and 1 base stayed unmatched. The CDR3 has 14 residues. Here the CDR3 reads CASSGTVSNQPQHF. As DNA, the CDR3 is TGTGCCAGCAGTGGGACAGTTAGCAATCAGCCCCAGCATTTT.

The V gene is TRBV6-4, the J gene TRBJ2-3; 8 positions match TRBD2. Germline assignment: CDR1 MRHNA and CDR2 SNTAGT. The trim removed 4 bases at V and 1 base at J, leaving 7 bases unmatched. The CDR3 length is 16 residues. CDR3 sequence: CASSVTGTSGTDTQYF. DNA of the CDR3: TGTGCCAGCAGTGTTACCGGGACTAGTGGCACAGATACGCAGTATTTT.

The genes are TRBV19 and TRBJ1-5; TRBD1 is a possible D gene (6 bases). Germline lookup yields CDR1 LNHDA and CDR2 SQIVND (reference sequence). V lost 5 bases, J lost 4 bases, and 12 bases lay in between. The CDR3 covers 14 residues. CDR3 nucleotides: TGTGCCAGTAGTCAGACAGGTAGAAATCAGCCCCAGCATTTT. It is translated as CASSQTGRNQPQHF.

The J gene is TRBJ2-5, the V gene TRBV7-9, with 7 bases identical to TRBD1. This CDR3 has 13 residues. V dropped 6 bases and J dropped 5; count of bases not matched to a gene: 6. The germline V gene encodes CDR1 SEHNR and CDR2 FQNEAQ (reference sequence). CDR3 DNA sequence: TGTGCCAGCAGAGAGGGCAGGGGGGAGACCCAGTACTTC. Encoded protein: CASREGRGETQYF.

This rearrangement joins TRBV27 to TRBJ2-1; 11 nucleotides agree with TRBD2. Germline-derived CDR1 and CDR2 are MNHEY and SMNVEV (reference sequence). With 7 bases clipped from V and 9 bases from J, the junction kept 11 bases outside the gene matches. The CDR3 runs 15 residues. The CDR3 region is CASNNVAGGPGEQFF. The CDR3, as DNA: TGTGCCAGCAACAATGTAGCGGGAGGGCCGGGTGAGCAGTTCTTC.

This chain's CDR3 is CASSSTSRTDTQYF. The CDR3 bases are TGCGCCAGCAGCTCGACTAGCCGCACAGATACGCAGTATTTT. This chain links TRBV5-1 with TRBJ2-3, with 7 bases identical to TRBD2. V lost 3 bases to trimming and J lost 1 base; unmatched junction nucleotides: 2. The CDR3 contains 14 residues. CDR1 is SGHRS, CDR2 YFSETQ, per germline.

This rearrangement joins TRBV2 to TRBJ2-5; 7 bases are a match to TRBD2. The V and J ends lost 2 bases and 5 bases, in that order; junction bases with no gene match: 5. The germline CDR1 and CDR2 sequences are SNHLY and FYNNEI. This CDR3 has 14 amino acids. The CDR3 DNA is TGTGCCAGCAGTGAAATTGCCGGGAGGGAGACCCAGTACTTC. It translates to CASSEIAGRETQYF.

This chain uses TRBV4-1 with TRBJ2-7; 9 nucleotides match TRBD2. CDR3 length equals 18 residues. In germline, CDR1 is MGHRA, CDR2 YSYEKL. J lost 0 bases, V lost 1 base, and 10 bases had no gene match. The CDR3 reads CASSQGPGASGISYEQYF. The CDR3 DNA reads TGCGCCAGCAGCCAAGGACCTGGAGCTAGCGGGATCTCCTACGAGCAGTACTTC.

This chain links TRBV2 with TRBJ2-1; TRBD1 matches 7 bases. The CDR3 is made up of 14 amino acids. The ends lost 5 bases at V and 6 bases at J; junction bases unmatched: 7. The germline gives CDR1 SNHLY, CDR2 FYNNEI. The CDR3 region is CASSHRQGPNEQFF. The CDR3 DNA reads TGTGCCAGCAGTCACCGACAGGGACCCAATGAGCAGTTCTTC.

The chain is built from TRBV30 and TRBJ2-5; TRBD1 agrees at 10 bases. V lost 2 bases and J lost 11; bases outside the gene matches: 11. Germline V gene data show CDR1 as GTSNPN and CDR2 as SVGIG (reference sequence). This CDR3 has 14 amino acids. CDR3 nucleotide sequence: TGTGCCTGGAGTCCCCGGGACAGGGGCACAGGGCAGTACTTC. Translated: CAWSPRDRGTGQYF. Filled out from reference TRBV30 and TRBJ2-5, the complete variable domain reads SQTIHQWPATLVQPVGSPLSLECTVEGTSNPNLYWYRQAAGRGLQLLFYSVGIGQISSEVPQNLSASRPQDRQFILSSKKLLLSDSGFYLCAWSPRDRGTGQYFGPGTRLLVL.